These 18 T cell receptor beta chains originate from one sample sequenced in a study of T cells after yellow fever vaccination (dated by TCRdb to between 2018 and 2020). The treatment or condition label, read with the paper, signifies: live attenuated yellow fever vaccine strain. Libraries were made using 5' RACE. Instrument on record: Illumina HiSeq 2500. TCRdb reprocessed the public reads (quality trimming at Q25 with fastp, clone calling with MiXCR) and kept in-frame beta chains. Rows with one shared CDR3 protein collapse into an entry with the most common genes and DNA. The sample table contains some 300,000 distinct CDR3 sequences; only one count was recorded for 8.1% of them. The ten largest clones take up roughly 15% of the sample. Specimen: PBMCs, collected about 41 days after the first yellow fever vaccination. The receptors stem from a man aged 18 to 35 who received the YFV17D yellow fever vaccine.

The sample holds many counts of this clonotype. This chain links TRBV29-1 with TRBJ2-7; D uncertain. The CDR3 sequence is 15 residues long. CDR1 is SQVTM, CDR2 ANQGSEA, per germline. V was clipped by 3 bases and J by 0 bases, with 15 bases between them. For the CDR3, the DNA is TGCAGCGTTGAGTTATGGGGAACCTACTCCTACGAGCAGTACTTC. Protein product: CSVELWGTYSYEQYF.

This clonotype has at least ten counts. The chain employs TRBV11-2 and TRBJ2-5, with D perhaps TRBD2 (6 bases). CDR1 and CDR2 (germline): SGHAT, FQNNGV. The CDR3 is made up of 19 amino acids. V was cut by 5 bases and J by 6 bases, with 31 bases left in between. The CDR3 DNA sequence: TGTGCCAGCAGCCTAAACCGGGGAGCTTCGTATCCGGGGGACCAGACCCAGTACTTC. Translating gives CASSLNRGASYPGDQTQYF.

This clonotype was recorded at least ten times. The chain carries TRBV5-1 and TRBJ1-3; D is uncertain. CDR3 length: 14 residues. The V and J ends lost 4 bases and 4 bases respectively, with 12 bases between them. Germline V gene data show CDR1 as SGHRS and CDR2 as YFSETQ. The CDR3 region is CASSPPGIGNTIYF. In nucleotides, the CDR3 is TGCGCCAGCAGCCCCCCCGGGATAGGAAACACCATATATTTT.

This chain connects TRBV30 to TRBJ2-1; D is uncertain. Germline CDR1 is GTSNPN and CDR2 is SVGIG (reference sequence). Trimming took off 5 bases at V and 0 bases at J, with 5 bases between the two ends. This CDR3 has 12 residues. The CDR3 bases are TGTGCCTGGGGGCGCTCCTACAATGAGCAGTTCTTC. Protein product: CAWGRSYNEQFF.

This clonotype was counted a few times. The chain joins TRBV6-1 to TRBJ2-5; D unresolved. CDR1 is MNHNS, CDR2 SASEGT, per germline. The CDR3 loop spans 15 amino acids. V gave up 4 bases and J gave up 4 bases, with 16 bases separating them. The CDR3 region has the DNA TGTGCCAGCAGTGGATCGACGGTTAGAATAGAGACCCAGTACTTC. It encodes CASSGSTVRIETQYF.

CDR3 loop: CSARLETGELFF. The CDR3 DNA reads as TGCAGTGCTAGACTAGAGACCGGGGAGCTGTTTTTT. The rearrangement joins TRBV20-1 to TRBJ2-2; D is unresolved. Germline V gene data show CDR1 as DFQATT and CDR2 as SNEGSKA (reference sequence). The CDR3 contains 12 residues. V dropped 2 bases and J dropped 5 bases, with 6 bases sitting between them.

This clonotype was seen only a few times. The CDR3 sequence: CASSRPFYEQYF. CDR3 DNA: TGTGCCAGCAGCAGGCCTTTTTACGAGCAGTACTTC. The rearrangement uses TRBV5-5 and TRBJ2-7, with D unclear. Trimming cost V 4 bases and J 4 bases, with 9 bases left between them. Germline V gene lookup returns CDR1 SGHKS and CDR2 YYEKEE (reference sequence). This CDR3 has 12 amino acids.

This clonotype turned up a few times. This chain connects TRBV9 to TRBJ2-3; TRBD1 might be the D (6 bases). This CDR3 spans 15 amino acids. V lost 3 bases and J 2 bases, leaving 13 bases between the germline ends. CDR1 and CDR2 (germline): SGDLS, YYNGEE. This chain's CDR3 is CASSATGFLTDTQYF. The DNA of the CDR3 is TGTGCCAGCAGCGCTACAGGGTTTCTCACAGATACGCAGTATTTT.

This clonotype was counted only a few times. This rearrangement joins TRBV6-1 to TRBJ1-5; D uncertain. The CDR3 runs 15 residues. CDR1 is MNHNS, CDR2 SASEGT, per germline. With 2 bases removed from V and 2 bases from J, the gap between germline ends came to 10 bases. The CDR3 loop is CASSEMGYGNQPQHF. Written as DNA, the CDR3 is TGTGCCAGCAGTGAAATGGGGTATGGCAATCAGCCCCAGCATTTT.

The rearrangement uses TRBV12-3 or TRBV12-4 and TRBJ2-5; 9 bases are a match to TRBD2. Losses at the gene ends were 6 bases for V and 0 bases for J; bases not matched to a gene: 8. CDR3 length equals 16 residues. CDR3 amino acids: CASRPLLAGDQETQYF. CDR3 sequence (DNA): TGTGCCAGCAGACCTCTCTTAGCGGGGGACCAAGAGACCCAGTACTTC.

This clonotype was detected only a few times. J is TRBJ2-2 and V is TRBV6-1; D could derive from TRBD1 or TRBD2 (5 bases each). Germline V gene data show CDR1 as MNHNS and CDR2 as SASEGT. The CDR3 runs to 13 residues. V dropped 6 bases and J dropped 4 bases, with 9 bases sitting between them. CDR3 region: CASRGRGTGELFF. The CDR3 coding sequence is TGTGCCAGCAGGGGACGAGGCACCGGGGAGCTGTTTTTT.

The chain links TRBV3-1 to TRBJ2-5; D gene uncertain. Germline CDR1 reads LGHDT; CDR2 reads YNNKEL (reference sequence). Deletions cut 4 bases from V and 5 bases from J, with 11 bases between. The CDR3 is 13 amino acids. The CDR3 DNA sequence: TGTGCCAGCAGCCTAAATTTAATGGAGACCCAGTACTTC. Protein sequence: CASSLNLMETQYF.

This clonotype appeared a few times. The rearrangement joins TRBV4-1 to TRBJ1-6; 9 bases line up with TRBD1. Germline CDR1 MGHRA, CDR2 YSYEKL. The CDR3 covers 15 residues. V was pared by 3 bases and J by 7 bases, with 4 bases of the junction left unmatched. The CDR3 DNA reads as TGCGCCAGCAGCCAGGGACAGGGCAGAAATTCACCCCTCCACTTT. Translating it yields CASSQGQGRNSPLHF.

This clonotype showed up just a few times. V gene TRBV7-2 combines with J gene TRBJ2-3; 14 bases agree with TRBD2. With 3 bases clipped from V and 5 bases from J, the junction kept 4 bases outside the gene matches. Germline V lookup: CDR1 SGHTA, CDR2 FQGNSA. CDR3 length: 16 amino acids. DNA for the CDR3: TGTGCCAGCAGCTTGGCCGGACTAGCGGGGGGAGATACGCAGTATTTT. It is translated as CASSLAGLAGGDTQYF.

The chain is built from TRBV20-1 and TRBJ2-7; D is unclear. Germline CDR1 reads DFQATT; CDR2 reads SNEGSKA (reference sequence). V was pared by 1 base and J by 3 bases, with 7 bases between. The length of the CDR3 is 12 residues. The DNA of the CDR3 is TGCAGTGCTAGAGGGGATCGCTACGAGCAGTACGTC. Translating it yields CSARGDRYEQYV.

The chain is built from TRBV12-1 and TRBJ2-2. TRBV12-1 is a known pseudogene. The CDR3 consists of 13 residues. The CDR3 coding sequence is TGTGCCAGGAGCTTTGGGTTCACCGGGGAGCTGTTTTTT. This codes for CARSFGFTGELFF.

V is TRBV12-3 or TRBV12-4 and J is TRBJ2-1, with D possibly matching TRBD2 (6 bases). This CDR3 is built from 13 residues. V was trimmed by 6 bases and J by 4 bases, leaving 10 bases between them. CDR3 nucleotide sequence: TGTGCCAGCAGGGAGGGACCATACAATGAGCAGTTCTTC. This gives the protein CASREGPYNEQFF.

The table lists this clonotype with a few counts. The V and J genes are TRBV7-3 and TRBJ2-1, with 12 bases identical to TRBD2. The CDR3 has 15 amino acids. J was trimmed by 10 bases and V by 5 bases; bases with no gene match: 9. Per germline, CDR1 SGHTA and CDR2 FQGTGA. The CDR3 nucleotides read TGTGCCAGCAGCCGTGCTAGCGGGGGGGCCACCGAGCAGTTCTTC. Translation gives CASSRASGGATEQFF.